Below are 32 T cell receptor beta chains sequenced from a single sample in a study of technical replicates of blood from a few donors. Sequenced by immunoSEQ multiplex PCR; TCRdb stores in-frame clones only, minus some. The sample comprises around 61,000 clones, almost 97% of which are singletons, and over 0.15% rests with the top ten. The source material was T cells isolated from PBMCs. These receptors were taken from a human donor in good health.

The chain links TRBV10-3 to TRBJ2-7; TRBD2 matches 7 bases. After removal of 2 bases from V and 2 bases from J, the junction contained 6 bases not matched to a gene. The CDR3 totals 15 residues. Germline V lookup: CDR1 ENHRY, CDR2 SYGVKD. The CDR3 DNA is TGTGCCATCAGTGAGAACCCAGGGACTACCTACGAGCAGTACTTC. Its translation is CAISENPGTTYEQYF.

This chain connects TRBV4-2 to TRBJ2-5; 7 nucleotides agree with TRBD1. Losses at the gene ends were 1 base for V and 5 bases for J; bases not matched to a gene: 7. This CDR3 region has 15 residues. Germline assignment: CDR1 LGHNA and CDR2 YNFKEQ. The CDR3 loop reads CASSQGARGPETQYF. CDR3 nucleotides: TGTGCCAGCAGCCAAGGGGCGAGGGGGCCCGAGACCCAGTACTTC.

This clone came up once. This sequence joins TRBV7-2 and TRBJ1-6, with TRBD1 matching 7 bases. There are 15 residues in the CDR3. Germline CDR1 reads SGHTA; CDR2 reads FQGNSA. The V segment lost 3 bases and the J segment 6 bases; nucleotides outside the gene matches: 5. The CDR3 spells CASSFPGQLNSPLHF. The CDR3, as DNA: TGTGCCAGCAGCTTTCCGGGACAGCTTAATTCACCCCTCCACTTT.

The chain employs TRBV19 and TRBJ2-1; TRBD2 matches 9 bases. CDR3 length: 17 residues. Germline V lookup: CDR1 LNHDA, CDR2 SQIVND (reference sequence). Trimming at V came to 1 base and at J to 1 base, leaving 5 bases not matched to a gene. In DNA form, the CDR3 reads TGTGCCAGTAGTATAGGTAGCGGGGGCCCTTCCTACAATGAGCAGTTCTTC. Protein sequence: CASSIGSGGPSYNEQFF.

This clone was seen just once. The chain links TRBV7-9 to TRBJ2-7; TRBD2 aligns across 14 bases. V trimming: 5 bases; J trimming: 5 bases; junction bases outside the gene matches: 17. Looked up from germline, CDR1 is SEHNR and CDR2 is FQNEAQ (reference sequence). The CDR3 is made up of 19 amino acids. The CDR3 DNA reads TGTGCCAGCAGCCTATCGGGACTAGCGGGAGTGGGGGCTGACGACGAGCAGTACTTC. This translates into CASSLSGLAGVGADDEQYF.

The V gene is TRBV28, the J gene TRBJ2-1; 10 bases are shared with TRBD2. V lost 7 bases, J lost 8 bases, and 8 bases stayed unmatched. This CDR3 has 14 residues. Germline V lookup: CDR1 MDHEN, CDR2 SYDVKM. The CDR3 DNA is TGTGCCAGCACCGTAGGACTAGCGGTCCATGAGCAGTTCTTC. As protein: CASTVGLAVHEQFF.

V and J are TRBV6-5 and TRBJ2-6, with D unclear. CDR3 size: 13 residues. CDR1 is MNHEY, CDR2 SVGAGI, per germline. V lost 7 bases and J lost 0, with 4 bases in between. The CDR3 loop reads CASTFSGANVLTF. CDR3 nucleotide sequence: TGTGCCAGCACCTTCTCTGGGGCCAACGTCCTGACTTTC.

This chain uses TRBV5-1 with TRBJ1-1; D ambiguous. Trimming cost V 4 bases and J 4 bases, with 14 bases left between them. Germline values: CDR1 SGHRS, CDR2 YFSETQ. This CDR3 contains 14 residues. CDR3 protein: CASSTDGIGTEAFF. CDR3 sequence (DNA): TGCGCCAGCAGCACCGACGGGATTGGCACTGAAGCTTTCTTT.

The chain recombines TRBV14 with TRBJ2-3; 16 bases map to TRBD2. Germline CDR1 is SGHDN and CDR2 is FVKESK. This CDR3 has 16 amino acids. The junction had 4 bases not matched to a gene; V was cut back by 3 bases and J by 7 bases. The DNA of the CDR3 is TGTGCCAGCAGCCAGCCGGGACTAGCGGGAGGGAATACGCAGTATTTT. Translation: CASSQPGLAGGNTQYF.

This rearrangement joins TRBV9 to TRBJ1-6; a weak D match, TRBD1 (6 bases). Per germline, CDR1 SGDLS and CDR2 YYNGEE. This CDR3 comprises 14 residues. Trimming shortened V by 4 bases and J by 7 bases, and 12 bases separated the two germline ends. The CDR3 DNA is TGTGCCAGCAGCTTTAGACAGGAAAATTCACCCCTCCACTTT. The encoded protein is CASSFRQENSPLHF.

This rearrangement joins TRBV7-9 to TRBJ2-5, with TRBD2 as a possible D gene (6 bases). This CDR3 is built from 13 residues. Germline CDR1 reads SEHNR; CDR2 reads FQNEAQ (reference sequence). Trimming shortened V by 7 bases and J by 5 bases, and 14 bases separated the two germline ends. The CDR3 loop reads CASTRGSEETQYF. CDR3 in DNA: TGTGCCAGCACCCGGGGGTCGGAGGAGACCCAGTACTTC. Filled out from reference TRBV7-9 and TRBJ2-5, the complete variable domain reads DTGVSQNPRHKITKRGQNVTFRCDPISEHNRLYWYRQTLGQGPEFLTYFQNEAQLEKSRLLSDRFSAERPKGSFSTLEIQRTEQGDSAMYLCASTRGSEETQYFGPGTRLLVL.

This sequence joins TRBV28 and TRBJ1-1, with D hard to call. Germline V CDR1 and CDR2: MDHEN, SYDVKM. Deletions cut 5 bases from V and 1 base from J, with 8 bases between. The CDR3 extends over 13 amino acids. The CDR3 sequence is CASSGNRNTEAFF. The CDR3 coding sequence is TGTGCCAGCAGTGGAAACAGGAACACTGAAGCTTTCTTT.

The rearrangement uses TRBV27 and TRBJ1-2; D might be TRBD1 (6 bases). The CDR3 spans 13 residues. The germline V gene has CDR1 MNHEY and CDR2 SMNVEV (reference sequence). The V and J ends lost 3 bases and 6 bases respectively, with 11 bases between them. DNA of the CDR3: TGTGCCAGCAGTTTTTGGCAGGGGCATGGCTACACCTTC. This translates into CASSFWQGHGYTF.

This rearrangement joins TRBV6-1 to TRBJ2-1; D may be TRBD2 (5 bases). The CDR3 loop spans 15 amino acids. Per the germline V gene, CDR1 is MNHNS and CDR2 is SASEGT. The V and J ends lost 3 bases and 4 bases respectively, with 13 bases between them. Here the CDR3 reads CASSETGNLYNEQFF. The CDR3 DNA is TGTGCCAGCAGTGAGACGGGAAACCTGTACAATGAGCAGTTCTTC.

The chain carries TRBV4-1 and TRBJ1-5, with D uncertain. V lost 4 bases, J lost 6 bases, and 16 bases lay in between. The CDR3 contains 15 residues. Germline assignment: CDR1 MGHRA and CDR2 YSYEKL. CDR3 sequence: CASSLQAGEGQPQHF. CDR3 DNA sequence: TGCGCCAGCAGCCTCCAAGCAGGCGAAGGTCAGCCCCAGCATTTT.

The chain combines TRBV13 with TRBJ2-7, with a possible D match to TRBD2 (6 bases). Germline V gene lookup returns CDR1 PRHDT and CDR2 FYEKMQ (reference sequence). The CDR3 is 12 residues long. The V end was cut by 3 bases, the J end by 7 bases, with 10 bases between. The CDR3 nucleotides read TGTGCCAGCAGCTTGTTGGAGGGGGAGCAGTACTTC. It yields the protein CASSLLEGEQYF. Complete variable domain (other parts from reference TRBV13 and TRBJ2-7): AAGVIQSPRHLIKEKRETATLKCYPIPRHDTVYWYQQGPGQDPQFLISFYEKMQSDKGSIPDRFSAQQFSDYHSELNMSSLELGDSALYFCASSLLEGEQYFGPGTRLTVT.

This chain joins TRBV19 and TRBJ2-7; D perhaps matches TRBD2 (5 bases). Trimming shortened V by 4 bases and J by 0 bases, and 10 bases separated the two germline ends. Germline CDR1 reads LNHDA; CDR2 reads SQIVND (reference sequence). The CDR3 extends over 14 amino acids. CDR3 in amino acids: CASSNFGNSYEQYF. Written as DNA, the CDR3 is TGTGCCAGTAGTAATTTCGGGAACTCCTACGAGCAGTACTTC.

The genes are TRBV5-8 and TRBJ2-3; 9 bases match TRBD2. Trimming removed 5 bases from V and 3 bases from J; junction bases left unmatched: 4. Germline V lookup: CDR1 SGHTS, CDR2 YDEGEE. CDR3 length: 14 amino acids. The CDR3 DNA sequence: TGTGCCAGCAGGACAGGACTAGCGACAGATACGCAGTATTTT. Translation: CASRTGLATDTQYF.

This chain links TRBV11-2 with TRBJ2-2; 12 bases align to TRBD2. The CDR3 has 16 amino acids. Germline lookup yields CDR1 SGHAT and CDR2 FQNNGV. V shed 6 bases and J 5 bases; nucleotides not matched to a gene: 7. In nucleotides, the CDR3 is TGTGCCAGCAGAAGACTAGCGGGGGCTAAAACCGGGGAGCTGTTTTTT. Translating it yields CASRRLAGAKTGELFF.

This clone was seen just once. The chain combines TRBV5-1 with TRBJ1-5; D is uncertain. In germline, CDR1 is SGHRS, CDR2 YFSETQ. The V end lost 1 base, the J end lost 5 bases, and 7 bases lay between the germline ends. The CDR3 extends over 13 amino acids. DNA for the CDR3: TGCGCCAGCAGCTTGCTGGGCTATCAGCCCCAGCATTTT. It is translated as CASSLLGYQPQHF.

The chain combines TRBV2 with TRBJ2-5, with D hard to call. This CDR3 has 16 residues. Trimming left V 1 base short and J 2 bases short, with 14 bases between. Per germline, CDR1 SNHLY and CDR2 FYNNEI. As DNA, the CDR3 is TGTGCCAGCAGTGAAGAGGCGGCACCAAATCAAGAGACCCAGTACTTC. It specifies CASSEEAAPNQETQYF.

The V and J genes are TRBV6-5 and TRBJ1-1; TRBD1 is a possible D gene (6 bases). In germline, CDR1 is MNHEY, CDR2 SVGAGI. V gave up 2 bases and J gave up 11 bases, with 21 bases separating them. This CDR3 has 15 residues. Here the CDR3 DNA reads TGTGCCAGCAGTTACCAAACAGGGATAGGGGCCAGCGCTTTCTTT. It is translated as CASSYQTGIGASAFF.

The rearrangement joins TRBV29-1 to TRBJ1-3; TRBD1 matches at 8 bases. The CDR3 has 14 residues. Germline V lookup: CDR1 SQVTM, CDR2 ANQGSEA. V lost 5 bases and J lost 1; bases outside the gene matches: 4. The CDR3 DNA follows: TGCAGCGTTTTCGACAGGGGTTCTGGAAACACCATATATTTT. Translation: CSVFDRGSGNTIYF.

The chain uses TRBV5-1 and TRBJ2-1; TRBD2 aligns across 7 bases. The trim removed 4 bases at V and 6 bases at J, leaving 4 bases unmatched. In germline, CDR1 is SGHRS, CDR2 YFSETQ. The length of the CDR3 is 13 residues. The CDR3 sequence is CASSLGGSNEQFF. CDR3 sequence (DNA): TGCGCCAGCAGCCTCGGGGGGAGCAATGAGCAGTTCTTC.

The chain couples TRBV4-1 to TRBJ1-1, with TRBD1 matching over 10 bases. V was clipped by 4 bases and J by 10 bases; unmatched bases: 9. CDR3 length: 14 amino acids. Germline V gene lookup returns CDR1 MGHRA and CDR2 YSYEKL. CDR3 loop: CASSPLGQGLGAFF. The DNA of the CDR3 is TGCGCCAGCAGCCCCTTGGGACAGGGGCTTGGAGCTTTCTTT.

The J gene is TRBJ1-3, the V gene TRBV9; D not resolved. V lost 0 bases and J lost 4, with 8 bases in between. This CDR3 has 14 amino acids. Germline V gives CDR1 SGDLS, CDR2 YYNGEE. The CDR3 region has the DNA TGTGCCAGCAGCGTAGGCCAGGCCGGAAACACCATATATTTT. Translating gives CASSVGQAGNTIYF.

CDR3 in amino acids: CASSQRNTEAFF. The DNA of the CDR3 is TGTGCCAGCTCACAGAGGAACACTGAAGCTTTCTTT. V usage is TRBV18 and J usage is TRBJ1-1; D is ambiguous. Germline assignment: CDR1 KGHSH and CDR2 LQKENI. V lost 4 bases and J 1 base, leaving 4 bases between the germline ends. This CDR3 contains 12 residues. Together with reference TRBV18 and TRBJ1-1, the CDR3 gives the full variable domain: NAGVMQNPRHLVRRRGQEARLRCSPMKGHSHVYWYRQLPEEGLKFMVYLQKENIIDESGMPKERFSAEFPKEGPSILRIQQVVRGDSAAYFCASSQRNTEAFFGQGTRLTVV.

This chain uses TRBV2 with TRBJ2-7; possibly TRBD2 for D (5 bases). Trimming removed 4 bases at V and 0 bases at J, with 10 bases between. Per the germline V gene, CDR1 is SNHLY and CDR2 is FYNNEI. The CDR3 totals 14 residues. CDR3 nucleotide sequence: TGTGCCAGCAGTGGCCCGGGAAGCTCCTACGAGCAGTACTTC. Its translation: CASSGPGSSYEQYF.

The genes are TRBV4-2 and TRBJ2-1; possible D gene TRBD1, 6 bases. Germline CDR1 reads LGHNA; CDR2 reads YNFKEQ. The CDR3 sequence is 16 residues long. The ends were cut back, 0 bases at V and 2 bases at J, with 11 bases in the middle. CDR3 coding DNA: TGTGCCAGCAGCCAAGATTCACAGGGCGCCTACAATGAGCAGTTCTTC. This gives the protein CASSQDSQGAYNEQFF.

The chain is built from TRBV5-4 and TRBJ2-7, with 13 bases aligning to TRBD2. There are 14 residues in the CDR3. Germline V CDR1 and CDR2: SGHNT, YYREEE (reference sequence). V was pared by 4 bases and J by 7 bases, with 5 bases of the junction left unmatched. The CDR3 loop is CASSMTSGRREQYF. CDR3 bases: TGTGCCAGCAGCATGACTAGCGGGAGGCGGGAGCAGTACTTC.

The chain recombines TRBV5-8 with TRBJ1-2; 8 positions match TRBD1. J lost 6 bases, V lost 1 base, and 8 bases had no gene match. Germline CDR1 reads SGHTS; CDR2 reads YDEGEE. The CDR3 has 15 residues. CDR3 region: CASSLLLTGVDGYTF. The CDR3 DNA sequence: TGTGCCAGCAGCTTGCTCCTGACAGGGGTGGATGGCTACACCTTC.

V is TRBV25-1 and J is TRBJ1-1; 7 nucleotides align to TRBD1. The CDR3 totals 14 residues. Germline V CDR1 and CDR2: MGHDK, SYGVNS. The J segment lost 5 bases and the V segment lost 6 bases, leaving 9 bases of the junction unmatched. The CDR3 here is CASRDRWSGTEAFF. The CDR3 nucleotides are TGTGCCAGCAGGGACAGGTGGTCGGGGACTGAAGCTTTCTTT.